This TCR beta chain was found in a study of OX40 agonist ivuxolimab in advanced cancers. Study-level background: Three partial responders included one hepatocellular carcinoma patient and two cutaneous melanoma patients.

Any history of autoimmune disease or systemic immunosuppression disqualified patients. Trimming took 4 bases from V and 7 from J, leaving 12 bases between them. The germline gives CDR1 SGHDT, CDR2 YYEEEE. This CDR3 region has 12 residues. Overall study findings and caveats: Compared with CD4+, CD8+ T cells on average had more expanded clones.

The assay was immunoSEQ multiplex PCR, and TCRdb's table has in-frame clones only and misses some. The repertoire holds 20,000 or so clones, with under 85% as singletons. In its sample, this clone was seen once. Its cognate antigen is unknown. The V call is TRBV5-6, the J call TRBJ2-7, with D unresolved. Source: CD4+ or CD8+ T cells sorted from blood, taken in a trial of the OX40 agonist ivuxolimab. This clonotype was sampled from an adult with an advanced solid tumor such as melanoma, head and neck, liver or kidney cancer. CDR3 sequence: CASSPRVGEQYF. The DNA of the CDR3 is TGTGCCAGCAGCCCTCGAGTGGGGGAGCAGTACTTC. Based on the CDR3 plus reference TRBV5-6 and TRBJ2-7, the full variable domain is DAGVTQSPTHLIKTRGQQVTLRCSPKSGHDTVSWYQQALGQGPQFIFQYYEEEERQRGNFPDRFSGHQFPNYSSELNVNALLLGDSALYLCASSPRVGEQYFGPGTRLTVT.